A selection of T cell receptor beta chains follows, all from one sample in a study of cytomegalovirus exposure and HLA in healthy donors. The repertoire was sequenced with immunoSEQ multiplex PCR; TCRdb's copy has only in-frame clones and lacks some. Of around 100,000 clones in the sample, 78% were seen once. Sequencing used PBMCs. These receptor sequences come from a male donor in good health and CMV-seropositive. CDR3s include the opening cysteine and the closing phenylalanine or tryptophan. The D gene is left open where the match is weak. Clone sizes are given selectively: once, few, many, or a class where the clone is expanded.

j_gene: TRBJ1-2; abundance: few; len: 14; d_gene: NA; v_gene: TRBV4-1; CDR3nt: TGCGCCAGCAGCCAATCAGTATCTAACTATGGCTACACCTTC; CDR3aa: CASSQSVSNYGYTF
j_gene: TRBJ1-2; abundance: NA; len: 15; d_gene: NA; v_gene: TRBV28; CDR3nt: TGTGCCAGCAGTTTCAGGACGGGGTCTAACTATGGCTACACCTTC; CDR3aa: CASSFRTGSNYGYTF
j_gene: TRBJ2-7; abundance: few; len: 13; d_gene: NA; v_gene: TRBV27; CDR3nt: TGTGCCAGCAGGGGCTCCTCCTCCTACGAGCAGTACTTC; CDR3aa: CASRGSSSYEQYF
j_gene: TRBJ1-1; abundance: few; len: 13; d_gene: NA; v_gene: TRBV28; CDR3nt: TGTGCCAGCAGTTTAACGGGTGTTGATGAAGCTTTCTTT; CDR3aa: CASSLTGVDEAFF
j_gene: TRBJ2-1; abundance: NA; len: 14; d_gene: TRBD1; v_gene: TRBV27; CDR3nt: TGTGCCAGCAGTTTGCCAGGGGGAGATAATGAGCAGTTCTTC; CDR3aa: CASSLPGGDNEQFF
j_gene: TRBJ2-5; abundance: NA; len: 15; d_gene: TRBD1; v_gene: TRBV27; CDR3nt: TGTGCCAGCAGTTTAAGAGGGACAGGCCAAGGGACCCAGTACTTC; CDR3aa: CASSLRGTGQGTQYF
j_gene: TRBJ1-1; abundance: NA; len: 15; d_gene: NA; v_gene: TRBV15; CDR3nt: TGTGCCACCAGCAGAGCCTACGGGGAGAACACTGAAGCTTTCTTT; CDR3aa: CATSRAYGENTEAFF
j_gene: TRBJ2-7; abundance: NA; len: 16; d_gene: TRBD2; v_gene: TRBV7-9; CDR3nt: TGTGCCAGCAGCTTAGCAGGGACTAGCGGATCCTACGAGCAGTACTTC; CDR3aa: CASSLAGTSGSYEQYF
j_gene: TRBJ2-4; abundance: NA; len: 14; d_gene: NA; v_gene: TRBV5-1; CDR3nt: TGCGCCAGCAGCTTGGGGCTCCCCAGAAACATTCAGTACTTC; CDR3aa: CASSLGLPRNIQYF
j_gene: TRBJ1-4; abundance: NA; len: 12; d_gene: NA; v_gene: TRBV30; CDR3nt: TGTGCCCAGGGGTCAACTAATGAAAAACTGTTTTTT; CDR3aa: CAQGSTNEKLFF
j_gene: TRBJ1-1; abundance: NA; len: 16; d_gene: NA; v_gene: TRBV29-1; CDR3nt: TGCAGCGTTTCCCGTTCTGGCAGACACATGAACACTGAAGCTTTCTTT; CDR3aa: CSVSRSGRHMNTEAFF
j_gene: TRBJ2-7; abundance: NA; len: 13; d_gene: TRBD1; v_gene: TRBV27; CDR3nt: TGTGCCAGCAGTTTGAACAGGGGGGACGAGCAGTACTTC; CDR3aa: CASSLNRGDEQYF
j_gene: TRBJ2-1; abundance: NA; len: 14; d_gene: NA; v_gene: TRBV18; CDR3nt: TGTGCCAGCTCTAAGCCCACAGGGAACAATGAGCAGTTCTTC; CDR3aa: CASSKPTGNNEQFF
j_gene: TRBJ2-1; abundance: NA; len: 19; d_gene: TRBD2; v_gene: TRBV7-9; CDR3nt: TGTGCCAGCAGCCCCCTGACTAGCGGGGGGACTATTTTTAATGCTGAGCAGTTCTTC; CDR3aa: CASSPLTSGGTIFNAEQFF
j_gene: TRBJ1-1; abundance: NA; len: 14; d_gene: TRBD1; v_gene: TRBV11-2; CDR3nt: TGTGCCAGCAGCTTAAGGACAGGGGGCCTTGGGGCTTTCTTT; CDR3aa: CASSLRTGGLGAFF
j_gene: TRBJ2-7; abundance: NA; len: 17; d_gene: NA; v_gene: TRBV21-1; CDR3nt: TGTGCCAGCAGCAACGCTACACACGGGACAGGCTCCTACGAGCAGTACTTC; CDR3aa: CASSNATHGTGSYEQYF
j_gene: TRBJ1-2; abundance: once; len: 17; d_gene: TRBD1; v_gene: TRBV27; CDR3nt: TGTGCCAGCAGTCCTTGGGACAGCTTACATACTAACTATGGCTACACCTTC; CDR3aa: CASSPWDSLHTNYGYTF
j_gene: TRBJ1-3; abundance: NA; len: 17; d_gene: TRBD1; v_gene: TRBV2; CDR3nt: TGTGCCAGCACGGCGTTCCGACAGGGGACCTCTGGAAACACCATATATTTT; CDR3aa: CASTAFRQGTSGNTIYF
j_gene: TRBJ1-1; abundance: once; len: 16; d_gene: TRBD1; v_gene: TRBV9; CDR3nt: TGTGCCAGCAGCGTAGGACAGGGGGGCAGGGGCACTGAAGCTTTCTTT; CDR3aa: CASSVGQGGRGTEAFF
j_gene: TRBJ2-3; abundance: NA; len: 14; d_gene: NA; v_gene: TRBV27; CDR3nt: TGTGCCAGCAGTTTATCCTCCCCCACAGATACGCAGTATTTT; CDR3aa: CASSLSSPTDTQYF
j_gene: TRBJ2-7; abundance: NA; len: 13; d_gene: TRBD1; v_gene: TRBV4-1; CDR3nt: TGCGCCAGCGCACAGGGGATTTCCTACGAGCAGTACTTC; CDR3aa: CASAQGISYEQYF
j_gene: TRBJ1-1; abundance: NA; len: 16; d_gene: NA; v_gene: TRBV6-1; CDR3nt: TGTGCCAGCAGTGAAGTTTTGTACAGGGAAGACACTGAAGCTTTCTTT; CDR3aa: CASSEVLYREDTEAFF
j_gene: TRBJ1-5; abundance: NA; len: 14; d_gene: NA; v_gene: TRBV18; CDR3nt: TGTGCCAGCTCACCTGGGGGGGGCGGGCAGCCCCAGCATTTT; CDR3aa: CASSPGGGGQPQHF
j_gene: TRBJ2-7; abundance: NA; len: 16; d_gene: TRBD2; v_gene: TRBV18; CDR3nt: TGTGCCAGCTCATATCCCGGGGGGGGATACTCCTACGAGCAGTACTTC; CDR3aa: CASSYPGGGYSYEQYF
j_gene: TRBJ2-2; abundance: NA; len: 14; d_gene: NA; v_gene: TRBV6-1; CDR3nt: TGTGCCAGCAGTGATAAGCCGGACACCGGGGAGCTGTTTTTT; CDR3aa: CASSDKPDTGELFF
j_gene: TRBJ1-5; abundance: NA; len: 12; d_gene: NA; v_gene: TRBV28; CDR3nt: TGTGCCAGCAGTTCAGTGGATCAGCCCCAGCATTTT; CDR3aa: CASSSVDQPQHF
j_gene: TRBJ2-7; abundance: NA; len: 15; d_gene: TRBD2; v_gene: TRBV4-2; CDR3nt: TGTGCCAGCAGCCAAACCTCGGGGGGGCCTTACGAGCAGTACTTC; CDR3aa: CASSQTSGGPYEQYF
j_gene: TRBJ2-1; abundance: NA; len: 16; d_gene: TRBD2; v_gene: TRBV5-1; CDR3nt: TGCGCCAGCAGCAAAACTAGCGGGAGCTCCTACAATGAGCAGTTCTTC; CDR3aa: CASSKTSGSSYNEQFF